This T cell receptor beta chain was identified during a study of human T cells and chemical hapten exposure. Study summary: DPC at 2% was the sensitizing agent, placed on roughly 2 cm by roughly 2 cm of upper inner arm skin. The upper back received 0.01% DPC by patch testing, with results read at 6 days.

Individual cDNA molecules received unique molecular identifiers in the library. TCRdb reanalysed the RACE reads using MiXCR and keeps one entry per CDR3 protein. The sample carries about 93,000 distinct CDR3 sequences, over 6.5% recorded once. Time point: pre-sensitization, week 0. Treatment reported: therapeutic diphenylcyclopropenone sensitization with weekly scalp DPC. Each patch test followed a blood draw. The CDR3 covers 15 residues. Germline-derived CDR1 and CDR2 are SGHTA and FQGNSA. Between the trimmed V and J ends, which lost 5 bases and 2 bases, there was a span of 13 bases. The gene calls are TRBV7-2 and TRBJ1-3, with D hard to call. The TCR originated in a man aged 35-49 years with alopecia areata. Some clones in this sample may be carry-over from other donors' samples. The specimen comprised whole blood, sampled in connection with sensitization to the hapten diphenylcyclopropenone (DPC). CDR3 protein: CASSPKQGTGNTIYF. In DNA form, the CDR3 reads TGTGCCAGCAGCCCTAAGCAAGGGACTGGAAACACCATATATTTT. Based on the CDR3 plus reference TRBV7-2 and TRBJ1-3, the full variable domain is GAGVSQSPSNKVTEKGKDVELRCDPISGHTALYWYRQSLGQGLEFLIYFQGNSAPDKSGLPSDRFSAERTGGSVSTLTIQRTQQEDSAVYLCASSPKQGTGNTIYFGEGSWLTVV.